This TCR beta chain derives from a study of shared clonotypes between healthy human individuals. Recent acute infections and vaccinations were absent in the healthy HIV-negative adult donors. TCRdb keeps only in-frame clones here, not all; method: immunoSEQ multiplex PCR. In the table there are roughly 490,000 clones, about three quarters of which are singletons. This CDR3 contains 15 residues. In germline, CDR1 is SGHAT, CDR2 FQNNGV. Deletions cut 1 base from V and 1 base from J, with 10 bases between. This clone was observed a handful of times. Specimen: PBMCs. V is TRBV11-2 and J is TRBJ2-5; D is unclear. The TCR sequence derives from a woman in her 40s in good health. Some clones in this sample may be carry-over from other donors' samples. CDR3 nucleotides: TGTGCCAGCAGCTTAGGTCCGCTTCCCCAAGAGACCCAGTACTTC. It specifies CASSLGPLPQETQYF.